This record looks at one TCR beta chain sequence and its context. Antigen unknown. This sample was taken from a study of vaccination and CD4 T cells after COVID-19. Study as a whole: Sampling after COVID took place at a median of about 91 days (range 35 to 161) following diagnosis. Study-level findings and limits: Early timepoints after natural infection were not analyzed in these convalescent patients. Median SARS-CoV-2-reactive clonotype numbers rose nonsignificantly, roughly 20 to 38.

Treatment specified: roughly 10-day PBMC culture with coronavirus spike peptide pools or control peptides (ViraFEST assay). Trimming removed 1 base at V and 1 base at J, with 5 bases between. This CDR3 has 13 amino acids. Germline values: CDR1 MNHEY, CDR2 SMNVEV (reference sequence). Oncomine TCR Beta short-read sequencing was applied to DNA from cultured CD4+ T cells. Genomic DNA was isolated from cultured CD4+ T cells. TCRdb redid the calling of the PCR reads with MiXCR, one entry per CDR3 protein. This sample carries around 10,000 distinct CDR3 sequences, roughly 60% of them seen once, and the ten largest clones take roughly a third.

The clonotype comes from a human donor who had recovered from COVID-19. The chain combines TRBV27 with TRBJ2-7; D remains unclear. The sequencing sample was made of CD4+ T cells from blood, cultured in vitro. The CDR3 nucleotides read TGTGCCAGCAGTTTATTTTCATCCTACGAGCAGTACTTC. Amino acid sequence: CASSLFSSYEQYF.